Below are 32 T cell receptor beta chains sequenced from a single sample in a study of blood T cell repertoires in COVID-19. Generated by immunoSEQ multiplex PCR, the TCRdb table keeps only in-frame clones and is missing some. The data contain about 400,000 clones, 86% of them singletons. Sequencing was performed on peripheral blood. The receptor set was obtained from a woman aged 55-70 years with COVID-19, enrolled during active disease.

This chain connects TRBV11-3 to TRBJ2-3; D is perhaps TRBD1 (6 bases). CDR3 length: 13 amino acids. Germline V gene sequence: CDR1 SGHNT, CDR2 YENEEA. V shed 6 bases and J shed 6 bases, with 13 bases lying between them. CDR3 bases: TGTGCCAGCAGTCGACAGGCCGCGGATACGCAGTATTTT. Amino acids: CASSRQAADTQYF.

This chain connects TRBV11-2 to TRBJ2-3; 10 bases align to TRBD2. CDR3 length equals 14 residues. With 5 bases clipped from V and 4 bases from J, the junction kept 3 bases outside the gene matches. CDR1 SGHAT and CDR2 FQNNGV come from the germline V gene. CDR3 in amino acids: CASSPGLASDTQYF. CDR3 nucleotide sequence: TGTGCCAGCAGCCCGGGACTAGCGTCAGATACGCAGTATTTT.

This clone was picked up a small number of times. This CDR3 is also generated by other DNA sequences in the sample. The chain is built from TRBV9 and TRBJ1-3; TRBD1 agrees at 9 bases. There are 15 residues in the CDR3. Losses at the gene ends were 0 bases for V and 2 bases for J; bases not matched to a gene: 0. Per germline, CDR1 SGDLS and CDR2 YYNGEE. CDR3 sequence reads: CASSVGQGAGNTIYF. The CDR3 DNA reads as TGTGCCAGCAGCGTAGGACAGGGGGCTGGAAACACCATATATTTT.

In nucleotides, the CDR3 is TGTGCCAGCAGCGTAGTCCCCAGGGGAAACTATGGCTACACCTTC. Protein sequence: CASSVVPRGNYGYTF. The rearrangement uses TRBV9 and TRBJ1-2; possibly TRBD1 for D (6 bases). With 0 bases removed from V and 2 bases from J, the gap between germline ends came to 11 bases. The CDR3 consists of 15 residues. In germline, CDR1 is SGDLS, CDR2 YYNGEE.

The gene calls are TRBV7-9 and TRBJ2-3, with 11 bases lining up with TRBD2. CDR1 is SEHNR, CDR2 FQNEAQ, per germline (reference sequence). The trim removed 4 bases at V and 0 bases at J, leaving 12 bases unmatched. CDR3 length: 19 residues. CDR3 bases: TGTGCCAGCAGCTCCCTAACTAGCGGGGGCGCCGAAAGCACAGATACGCAGTATTTT. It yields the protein CASSSLTSGGAESTDTQYF.

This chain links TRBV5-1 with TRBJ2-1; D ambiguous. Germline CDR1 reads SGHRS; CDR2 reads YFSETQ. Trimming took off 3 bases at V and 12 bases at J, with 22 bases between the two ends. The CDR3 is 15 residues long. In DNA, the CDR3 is TGCGCCAGCAGCTCGGCAACTGGTCCTAGTCGTGTGCAGTTCTTC. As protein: CASSSATGPSRVQFF.

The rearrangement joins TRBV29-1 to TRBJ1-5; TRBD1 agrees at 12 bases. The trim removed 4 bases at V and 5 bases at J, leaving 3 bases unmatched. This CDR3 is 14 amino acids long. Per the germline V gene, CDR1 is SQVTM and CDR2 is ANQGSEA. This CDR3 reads CSVVGTGGDQPQHF. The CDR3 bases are TGCAGCGTTGTAGGGACAGGGGGCGATCAGCCCCAGCATTTT.

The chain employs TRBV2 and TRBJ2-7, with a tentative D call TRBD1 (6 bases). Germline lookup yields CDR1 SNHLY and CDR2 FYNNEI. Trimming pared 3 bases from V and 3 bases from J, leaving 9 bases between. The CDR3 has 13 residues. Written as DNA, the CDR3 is TGTGCCAGCAGTGATAGGGGGATCTACGAGCAGTACTTC. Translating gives CASSDRGIYEQYF. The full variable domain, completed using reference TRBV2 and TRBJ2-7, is EPEVTQTPSHQVTQMGQEVILRCVPISNHLYFYWYRQILGQKVEFLVSFYNNEISEKSEIFDDQFSVERPDGSNFTLKIRSTKLEDSAMYFCASSDRGIYEQYFGPGTRLTVT.

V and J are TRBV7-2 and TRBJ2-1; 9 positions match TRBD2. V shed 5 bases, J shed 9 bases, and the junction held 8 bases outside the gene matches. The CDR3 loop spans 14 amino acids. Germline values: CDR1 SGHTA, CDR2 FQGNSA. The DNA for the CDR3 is TGTGCCAGCAGCCCTAGCGGGGTAATCGGTGAGCAGTTCTTC. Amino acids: CASSPSGVIGEQFF.

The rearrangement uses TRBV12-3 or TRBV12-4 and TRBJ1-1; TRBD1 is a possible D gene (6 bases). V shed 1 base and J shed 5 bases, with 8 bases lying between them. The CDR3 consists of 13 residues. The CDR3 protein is CASSLEGGTEAFF. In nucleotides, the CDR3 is TGTGCCAGCAGTTTAGAGGGGGGGACTGAAGCTTTCTTT.

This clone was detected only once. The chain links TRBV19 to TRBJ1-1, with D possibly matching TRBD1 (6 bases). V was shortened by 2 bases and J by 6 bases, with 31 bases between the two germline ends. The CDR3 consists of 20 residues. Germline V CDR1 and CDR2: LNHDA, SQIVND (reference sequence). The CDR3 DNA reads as TGTGCCAGTAGTATAAGAGTGTCCCGGGCGGGTGACAGGATAAGCGCTGAAGCTTTCTTT. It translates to CASSIRVSRAGDRISAEAFF.

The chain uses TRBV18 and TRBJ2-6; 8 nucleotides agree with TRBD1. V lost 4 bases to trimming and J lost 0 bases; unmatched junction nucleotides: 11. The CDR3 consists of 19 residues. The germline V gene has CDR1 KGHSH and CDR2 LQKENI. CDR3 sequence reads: CASSQFDQGAPSGANVLTF. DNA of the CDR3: TGTGCCAGCTCACAATTCGATCAGGGGGCTCCCTCTGGGGCCAACGTCCTGACTTTC. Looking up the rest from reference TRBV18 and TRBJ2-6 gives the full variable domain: NAGVMQNPRHLVRRRGQEARLRCSPMKGHSHVYWYRQLPEEGLKFMVYLQKENIIDESGMPKERFSAEFPKEGPSILRIQQVVRGDSAAYFCASSQFDQGAPSGANVLTFGAGSRLTVL.

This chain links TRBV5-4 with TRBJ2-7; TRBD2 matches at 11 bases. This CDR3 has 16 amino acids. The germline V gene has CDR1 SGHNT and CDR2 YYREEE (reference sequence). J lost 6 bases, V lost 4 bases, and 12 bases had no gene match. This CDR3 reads CASSTRTSGPLAEQYF. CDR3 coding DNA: TGTGCCAGCAGCACCCGGACTAGCGGGCCCTTGGCCGAGCAGTACTTC. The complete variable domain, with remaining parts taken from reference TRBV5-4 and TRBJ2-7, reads ETGVTQSPTHLIKTRGQQVTLRCSSQSGHNTVSWYQQALGQGPQFIFQYYREEENGRGNFPPRFSGLQFPNYSSELNVNALELDDSALYLCASSTRTSGPLAEQYFGPGTRLTVT.

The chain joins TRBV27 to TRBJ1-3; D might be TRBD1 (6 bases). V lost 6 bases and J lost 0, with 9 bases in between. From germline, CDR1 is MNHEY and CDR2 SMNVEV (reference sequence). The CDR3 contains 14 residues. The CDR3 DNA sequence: TGTGCCAGCAGCGGGACACTCTCTGGAAACACCATATATTTT. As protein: CASSGTLSGNTIYF.

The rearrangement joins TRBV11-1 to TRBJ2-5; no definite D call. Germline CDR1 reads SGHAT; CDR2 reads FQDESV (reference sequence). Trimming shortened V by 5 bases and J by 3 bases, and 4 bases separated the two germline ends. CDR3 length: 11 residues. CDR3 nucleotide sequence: TGTGCCAGCAGCCGAGAAGAGACCCAGTACTTC. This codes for CASSREETQYF.

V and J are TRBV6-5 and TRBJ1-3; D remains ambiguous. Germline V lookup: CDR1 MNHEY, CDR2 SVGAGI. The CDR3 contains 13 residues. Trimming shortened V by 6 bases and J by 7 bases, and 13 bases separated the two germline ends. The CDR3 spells CASRVLGGNTIYF. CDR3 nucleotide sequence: TGTGCCAGCAGGGTACTGGGCGGGAACACCATATATTTT.

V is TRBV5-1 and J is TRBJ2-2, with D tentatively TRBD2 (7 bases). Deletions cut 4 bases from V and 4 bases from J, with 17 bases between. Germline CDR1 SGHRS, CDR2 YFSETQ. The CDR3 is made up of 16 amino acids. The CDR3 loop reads CASSPSRGGGTGELFF. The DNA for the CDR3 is TGCGCCAGCAGCCCCTCTAGGGGGGGCGGCACCGGGGAGCTGTTTTTT.

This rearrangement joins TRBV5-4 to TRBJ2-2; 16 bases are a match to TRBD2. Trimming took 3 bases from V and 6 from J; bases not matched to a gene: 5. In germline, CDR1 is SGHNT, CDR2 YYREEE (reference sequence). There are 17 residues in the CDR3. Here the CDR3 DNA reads TGTGCCAGCAGCTCGGGACTAGCGGGGGGGGCGCCCGGGGAGCTGTTTTTT. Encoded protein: CASSSGLAGGAPGELFF.

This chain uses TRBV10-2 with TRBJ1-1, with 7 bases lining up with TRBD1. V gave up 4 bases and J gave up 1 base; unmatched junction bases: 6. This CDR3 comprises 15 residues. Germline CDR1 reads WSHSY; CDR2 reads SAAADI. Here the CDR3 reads CASSAPGQRNTEAFF. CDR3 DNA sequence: TGCGCCAGCAGTGCCCCGGGACAGAGGAACACTGAAGCTTTCTTT.

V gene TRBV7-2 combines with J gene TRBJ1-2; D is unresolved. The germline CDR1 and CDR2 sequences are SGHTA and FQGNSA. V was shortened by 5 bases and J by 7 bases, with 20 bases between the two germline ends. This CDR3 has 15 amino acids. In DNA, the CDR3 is TGTGCCAGCAGCCCCCACTCTGGAGTCTCGAGTGGCTACACCTTC. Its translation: CASSPHSGVSSGYTF.

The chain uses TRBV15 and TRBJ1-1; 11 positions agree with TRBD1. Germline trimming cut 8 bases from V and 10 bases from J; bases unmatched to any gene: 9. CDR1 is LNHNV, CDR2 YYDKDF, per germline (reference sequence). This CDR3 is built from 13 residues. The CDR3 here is CATEPDRGRRAFF. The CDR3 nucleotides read TGTGCCACCGAACCGGACAGGGGGCGCAGAGCTTTCTTT.

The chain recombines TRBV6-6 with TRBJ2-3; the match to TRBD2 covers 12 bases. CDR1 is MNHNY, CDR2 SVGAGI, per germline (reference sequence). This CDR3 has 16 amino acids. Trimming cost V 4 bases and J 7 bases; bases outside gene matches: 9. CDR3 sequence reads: CASSSPLAGGPYTQYF. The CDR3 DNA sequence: TGTGCCAGCAGTTCCCCGCTAGCGGGGGGGCCATATACGCAGTATTTT.

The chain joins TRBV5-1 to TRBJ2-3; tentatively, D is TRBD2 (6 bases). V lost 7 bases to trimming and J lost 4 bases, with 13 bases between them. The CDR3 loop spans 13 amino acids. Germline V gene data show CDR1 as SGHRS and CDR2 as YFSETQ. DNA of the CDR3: TGCGCCAGCGGCGGCGGGGTACCAGATACGCAGTATTTT. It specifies CASGGGVPDTQYF.

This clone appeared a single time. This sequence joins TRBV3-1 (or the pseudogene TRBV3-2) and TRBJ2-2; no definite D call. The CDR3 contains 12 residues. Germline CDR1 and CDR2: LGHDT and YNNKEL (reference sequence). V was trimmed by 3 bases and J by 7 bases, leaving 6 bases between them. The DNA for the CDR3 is TGTGCCAGCAGCCAGTGGCACGGGGAGCTGTTTTTT. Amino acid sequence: CASSQWHGELFF.

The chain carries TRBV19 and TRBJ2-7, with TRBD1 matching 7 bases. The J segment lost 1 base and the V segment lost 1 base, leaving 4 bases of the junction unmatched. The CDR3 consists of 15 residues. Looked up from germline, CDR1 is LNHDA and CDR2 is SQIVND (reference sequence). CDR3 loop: CASSIVGTASYEQYF. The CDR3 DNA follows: TGTGCCAGTAGTATAGTAGGGACAGCATCCTACGAGCAGTACTTC.

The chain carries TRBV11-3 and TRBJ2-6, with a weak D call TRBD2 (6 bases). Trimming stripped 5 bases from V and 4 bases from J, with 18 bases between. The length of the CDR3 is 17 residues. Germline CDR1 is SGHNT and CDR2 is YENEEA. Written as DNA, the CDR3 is TGTGCCAGCAGCCCCGGGACTGGCGTTGACGGGGCCAACGTCCTGACTTTC. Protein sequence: CASSPGTGVDGANVLTF.

The CDR3 DNA sequence: TGTGCCAGCAGGACGTTTATCGCCGCTAGTGGCTACACCTTC. Amino acid sequence: CASRTFIAASGYTF. The chain employs TRBV28 and TRBJ1-2, with D unclear. Germline assignment: CDR1 MDHEN and CDR2 SYDVKM. This CDR3 is built from 14 residues. Trimming stripped 6 bases from V and 7 bases from J, with 18 bases between.

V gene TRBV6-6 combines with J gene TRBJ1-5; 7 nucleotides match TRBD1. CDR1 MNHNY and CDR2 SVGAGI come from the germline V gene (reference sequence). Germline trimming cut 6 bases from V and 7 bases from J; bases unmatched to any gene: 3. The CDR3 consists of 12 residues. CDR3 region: CASRQGTQPQHF. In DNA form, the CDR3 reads TGTGCCAGCAGACAGGGGACCCAGCCCCAGCATTTT.

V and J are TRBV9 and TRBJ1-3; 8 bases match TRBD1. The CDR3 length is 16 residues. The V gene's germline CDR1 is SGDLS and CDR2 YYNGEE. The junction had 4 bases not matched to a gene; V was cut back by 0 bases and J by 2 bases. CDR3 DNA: TGTGCCAGCAGCGTAGCTGGACAGGGCCCTGGAAACACCATATATTTT. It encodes CASSVAGQGPGNTIYF.

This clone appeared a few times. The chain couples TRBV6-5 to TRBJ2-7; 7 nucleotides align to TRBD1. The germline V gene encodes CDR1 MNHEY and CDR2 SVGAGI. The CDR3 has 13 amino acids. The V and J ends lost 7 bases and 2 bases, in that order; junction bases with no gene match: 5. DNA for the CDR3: TGTGCCAGCACGACAGGGTCGGCCTACGAGCAGTACTTC. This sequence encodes CASTTGSAYEQYF.

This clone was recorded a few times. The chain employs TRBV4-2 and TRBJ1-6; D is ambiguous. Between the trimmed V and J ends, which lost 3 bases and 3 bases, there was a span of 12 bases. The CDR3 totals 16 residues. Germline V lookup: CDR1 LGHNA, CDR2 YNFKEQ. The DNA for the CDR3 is TGTGCCAGCAGCCAGGGCCCGACGGACTATAATTCACCCCTCCACTTT. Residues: CASSQGPTDYNSPLHF.

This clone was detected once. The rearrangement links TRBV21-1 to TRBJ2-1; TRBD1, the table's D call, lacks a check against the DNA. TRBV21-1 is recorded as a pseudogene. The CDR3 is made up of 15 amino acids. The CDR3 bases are TGTGCCAGCAGCAAAGAGGGGGTTTGGTACAATGAGCAGTTCTTC. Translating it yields CASSKEGVWYNEQFF.